This TCR beta chain comes out of a study of CD8 T cells in Susac syndrome. Study-level information: There were Susac syndrome patients who were therapy-naive at blood draw, others on corticosteroids, and others on intravenous immunoglobulin alone.

Study-level results: Total CD8+ repertoires held around 16 Susac-specific public clones, while CD8+ TEMRA repertoires held five. The study's TCR sequencing and HLA analysis drew on a certain number of individuals. That number was acknowledged as relatively small.

Each Susac syndrome patient had definite or probable disease by recently defined criteria. About this clonotype itself: Its antigen is unidentified.

With random hexamers, reverse transcription was performed on roughly 0.45 to 1 ug of RNA. TCRdb processed the immunoSEQ multiplex PCR reads anew with MiXCR; each CDR3 protein has one entry. The sample carries some 75,000 distinct CDR3 sequences, about 94% recorded once. The clonotype originates from a human donor with Susac syndrome. Sequenced sample: CD8+ T cells from PBMCs.

The DNA of the CDR3 is TGTGCCGGCGGGGGGGCGGGGACAGATACGCAGTATTTT. Its protein product is CAGGGAGTDTQYF. The genes are TRBV12-3 or TRBV12-4 and TRBJ2-3, with 9 positions matching TRBD2. Trimming took 11 bases from V and 3 from J; bases not matched to a gene: 6. The CDR3 runs to 13 residues.